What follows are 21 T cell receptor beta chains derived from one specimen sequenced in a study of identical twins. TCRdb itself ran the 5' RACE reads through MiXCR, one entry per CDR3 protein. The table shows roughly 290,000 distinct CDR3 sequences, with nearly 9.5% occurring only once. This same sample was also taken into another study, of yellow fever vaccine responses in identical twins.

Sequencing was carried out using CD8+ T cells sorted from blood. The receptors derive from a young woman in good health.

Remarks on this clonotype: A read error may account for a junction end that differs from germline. The CDR3 DNA sequence: TGTCAGGGACAGGATTACAATGAGCAGTTCTTC. Translated: CQGQDYNEQFF. This chain links TRBV29-1 with TRBJ2-1, with 8 bases that match TRBD1. The CDR3 totals 11 residues. CDR1 is SQVTM and CDR2 is ANQGSEA in the germline V gene.

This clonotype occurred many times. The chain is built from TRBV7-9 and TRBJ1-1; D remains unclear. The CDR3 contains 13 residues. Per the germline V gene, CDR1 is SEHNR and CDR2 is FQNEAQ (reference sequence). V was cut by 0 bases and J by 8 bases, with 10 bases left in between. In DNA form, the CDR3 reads TGTGCCAGCAGCTTAGCCCCGGTTGGGGAAGCTTTCTTT. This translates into CASSLAPVGEAFF. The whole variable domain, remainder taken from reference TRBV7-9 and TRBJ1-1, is DTGVSQNPRHKITKRGQNVTFRCDPISEHNRLYWYRQTLGQGPEFLTYFQNEAQLEKSRLLSDRFSAERPKGSFSTLEIQRTEQGDSAMYLCASSLAPVGEAFFGQGTRLTVV.

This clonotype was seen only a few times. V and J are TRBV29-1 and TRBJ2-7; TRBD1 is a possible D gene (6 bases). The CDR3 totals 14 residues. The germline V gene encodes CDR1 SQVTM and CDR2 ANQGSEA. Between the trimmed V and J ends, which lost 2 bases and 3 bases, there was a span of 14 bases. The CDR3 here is CSVESYTGSYEQYF. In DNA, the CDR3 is TGCAGCGTTGAAAGTTATACAGGGAGCTACGAGCAGTACTTC.

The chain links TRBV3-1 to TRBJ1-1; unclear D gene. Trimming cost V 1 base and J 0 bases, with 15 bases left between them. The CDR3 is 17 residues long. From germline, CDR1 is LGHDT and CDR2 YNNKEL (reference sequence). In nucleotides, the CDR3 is TGTGCCAGCAGCCAAGGATTGGGCGGAGTATTGAACACTGAAGCTTTCTTT. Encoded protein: CASSQGLGGVLNTEAFF.

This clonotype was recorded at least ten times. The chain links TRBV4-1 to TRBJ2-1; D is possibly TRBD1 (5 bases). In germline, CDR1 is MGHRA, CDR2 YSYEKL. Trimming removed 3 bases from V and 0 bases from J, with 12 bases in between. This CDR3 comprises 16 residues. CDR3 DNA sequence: TGCGCCAGCAGCCACCTGACAGATAGCTCCTACAATGAGCAGTTCTTC. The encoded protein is CASSHLTDSSYNEQFF.

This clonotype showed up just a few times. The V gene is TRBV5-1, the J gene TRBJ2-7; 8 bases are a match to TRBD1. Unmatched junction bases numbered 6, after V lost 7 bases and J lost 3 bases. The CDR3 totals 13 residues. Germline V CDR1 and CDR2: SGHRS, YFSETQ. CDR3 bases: TGCGCCAGCCGGCAGGGGGCTAACTACGAGCAGTACTTC. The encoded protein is CASRQGANYEQYF.

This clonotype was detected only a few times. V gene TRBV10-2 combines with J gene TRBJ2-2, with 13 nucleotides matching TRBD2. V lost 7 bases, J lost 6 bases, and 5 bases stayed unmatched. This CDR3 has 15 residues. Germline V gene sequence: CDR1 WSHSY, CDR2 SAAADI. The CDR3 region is CASTWTSGSAGELFF. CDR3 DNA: TGCGCCAGCACTTGGACTAGCGGGAGTGCCGGGGAGCTGTTTTTT.

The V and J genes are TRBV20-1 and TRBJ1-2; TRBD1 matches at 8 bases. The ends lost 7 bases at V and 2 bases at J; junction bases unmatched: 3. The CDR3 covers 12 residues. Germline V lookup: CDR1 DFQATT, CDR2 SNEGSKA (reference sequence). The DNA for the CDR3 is TGCAGTGTCGACAGGGGAAACTATGGCTACACCTTC. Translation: CSVDRGNYGYTF.

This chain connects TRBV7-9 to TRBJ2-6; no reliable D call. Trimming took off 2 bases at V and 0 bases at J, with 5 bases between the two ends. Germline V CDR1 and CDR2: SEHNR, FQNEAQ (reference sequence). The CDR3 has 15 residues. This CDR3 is CASSLWDSGANVLTF. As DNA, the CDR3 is TGTGCCAGCAGCTTATGGGACTCTGGGGCCAACGTCCTGACTTTC.

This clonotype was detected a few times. The CDR3 region is CSVDETRWYGYTF. In nucleotides, the CDR3 is TGCAGCGTTGATGAGACTAGGTGGTATGGCTACACCTTC. The V call is TRBV29-1, the J call TRBJ1-2; unclear D gene. Germline V gene sequence: CDR1 SQVTM, CDR2 ANQGSEA. The CDR3 covers 13 residues. The V gene lost 3 bases and the J gene lost 5 bases, with 13 bases spanning the gap.

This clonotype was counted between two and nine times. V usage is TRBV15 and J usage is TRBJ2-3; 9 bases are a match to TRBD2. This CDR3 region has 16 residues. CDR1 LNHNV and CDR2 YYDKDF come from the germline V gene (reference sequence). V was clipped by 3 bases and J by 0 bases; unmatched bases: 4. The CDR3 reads CATSRIAGVSTDTQYF. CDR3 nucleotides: TGTGCCACCAGCAGGATAGCGGGGGTGAGCACAGATACGCAGTATTTT.

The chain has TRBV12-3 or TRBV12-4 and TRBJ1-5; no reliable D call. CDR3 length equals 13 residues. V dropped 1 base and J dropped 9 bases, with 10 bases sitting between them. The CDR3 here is CASSLVSSGPQHF. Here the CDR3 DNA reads TGTGCCAGCAGTTTAGTGTCCAGCGGGCCCCAGCATTTT.

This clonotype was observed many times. The CDR3 nucleotides read TGTGCCAGCACCTTGGGCGCCGGGGAGCTGTTTTTT. The encoded protein is CASTLGAGELFF. The genes are TRBV12-3 or TRBV12-4 and TRBJ2-2; D is ambiguous. This CDR3 contains 12 residues. The ends were cut back, 7 bases at V and 6 bases at J, with 9 bases in the middle.

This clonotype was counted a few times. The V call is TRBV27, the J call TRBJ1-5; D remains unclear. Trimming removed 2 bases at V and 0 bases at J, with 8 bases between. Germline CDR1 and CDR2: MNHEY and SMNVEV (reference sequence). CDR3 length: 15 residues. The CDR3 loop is CASSLAGYSNQPQHF. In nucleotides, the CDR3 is TGTGCCAGCAGTTTAGCGGGGTATAGCAATCAGCCCCAGCATTTT.

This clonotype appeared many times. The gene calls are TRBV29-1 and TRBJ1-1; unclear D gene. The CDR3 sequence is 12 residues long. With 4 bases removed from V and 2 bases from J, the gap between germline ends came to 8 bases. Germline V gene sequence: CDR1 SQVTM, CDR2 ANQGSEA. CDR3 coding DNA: TGCAGCGTTGTAACAGAAAACACTGAAGCTTTCTTT. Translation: CSVVTENTEAFF.

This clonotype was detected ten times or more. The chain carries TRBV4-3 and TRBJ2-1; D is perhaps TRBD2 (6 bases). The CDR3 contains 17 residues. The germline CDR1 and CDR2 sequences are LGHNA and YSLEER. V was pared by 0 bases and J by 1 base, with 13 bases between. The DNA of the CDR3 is TGCGCCAGCAGCCAAGAAGCCGCGGGAAGTTCCTACAATGAGCAGTTCTTC. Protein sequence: CASSQEAAGSSYNEQFF.

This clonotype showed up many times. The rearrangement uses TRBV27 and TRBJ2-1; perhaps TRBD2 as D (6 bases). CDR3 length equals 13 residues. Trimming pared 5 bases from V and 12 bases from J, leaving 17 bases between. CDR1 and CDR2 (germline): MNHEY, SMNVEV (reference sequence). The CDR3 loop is CASSPPSLEGQFF. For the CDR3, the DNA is TGTGCCAGCAGTCCCCCCTCTTTGGAGGGGCAGTTCTTC.

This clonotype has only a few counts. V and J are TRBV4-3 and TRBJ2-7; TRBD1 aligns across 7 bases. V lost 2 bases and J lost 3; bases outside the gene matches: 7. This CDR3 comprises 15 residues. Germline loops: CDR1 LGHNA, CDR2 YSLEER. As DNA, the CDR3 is TGCGCCAGCAGCCAATCCCGGGACAGCTACTACGAGCAGTACTTC. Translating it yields CASSQSRDSYYEQYF.

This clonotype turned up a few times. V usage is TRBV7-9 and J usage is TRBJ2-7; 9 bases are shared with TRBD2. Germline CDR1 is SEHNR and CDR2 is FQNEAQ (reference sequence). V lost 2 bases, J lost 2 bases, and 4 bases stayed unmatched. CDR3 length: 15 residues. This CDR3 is CASSLRGLATYEQYF. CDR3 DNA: TGTGCCAGCAGCTTACGTGGACTAGCGACCTACGAGCAGTACTTC.

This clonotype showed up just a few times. The CDR3 nucleotides are TGCAGTGCTAGAGATCTACAGTCGAACACCGGGGAGCTGTTTTTT. Amino acids: CSARDLQSNTGELFF. The chain combines TRBV20-1 with TRBJ2-2; D is unresolved. V dropped 0 bases and J dropped 0 bases, with 8 bases sitting between them. The CDR3 contains 15 residues. Germline CDR1 DFQATT, CDR2 SNEGSKA (reference sequence).

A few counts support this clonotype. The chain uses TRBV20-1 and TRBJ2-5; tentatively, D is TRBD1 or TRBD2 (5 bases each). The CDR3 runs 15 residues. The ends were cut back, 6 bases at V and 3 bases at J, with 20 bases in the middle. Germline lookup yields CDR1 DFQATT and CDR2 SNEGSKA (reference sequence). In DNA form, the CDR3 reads TGCAGTGCCGAGGGGCCTGAGCCATTAAAAGAGACCCAGTACTTC. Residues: CSAEGPEPLKETQYF.